This TCR beta chain is from a study of radiotherapy plus CTLA-4 blockade in lung cancer. Study overall: Among all patients, 18% showed objective responses, while 30% to 35% had disease control.

With respect to this clone: Antigen unknown.

Assay used: immunoSEQ multiplex PCR; TCRdb lists only in-frame clones, some missing. Here the sample spans some 48,000 clones, around 88% being singletons. Overall study results and limits: Tumor-origin TCR clones grew in blood after radiotherapy plus ipilimumab.

Participants had chemo-refractory metastatic non-small-cell lung cancer and were treated with focal radiation plus ipilimumab CTLA-4 blockade. Between the trimmed V and J ends, which lost 4 bases and 6 bases, there was a span of 10 bases. The CDR3 has 13 residues. Per germline, CDR1 MNHNS and CDR2 SASEGT. This clonotype was sampled from a human donor with non-small cell lung cancer that progressed on radiotherapy plus ipilimumab. Some clones in this sample may be carry-over from other donors' samples. This sample comprised peripheral blood, obtained from a patient treated with radiotherapy plus ipilimumab. V and J are TRBV6-1 and TRBJ2-1; a weak D match, TRBD2 (5 bases). CDR3 sequence reads: CASSGGVPNEQFF. DNA for the CDR3: TGTGCCAGCAGTGGGGGAGTACCCAATGAGCAGTTCTTC.